This TCR beta chain was sequenced for a study of shared clonotypes between healthy human individuals. Across the study: Donors consisted of two women and three men between 18 and 49. Findings and limits, study-wide: Compared with memory subsets, naive subsets generally had larger estimated richness. Donor clonotype sharing was expected to depend on sequencing depth.

Adults of Caucasian background living in Nashville, Tennessee made up all donors. This clone was picked up a small number of times. Its antigen is not known. Here immunoSEQ multiplex PCR was the method, and the copy in TCRdb shows in-frame clones only, minus some. The sample has about 2.4 million clones, roughly 93% seen once. Germline-derived CDR1 and CDR2 are MDHEN and SYDVKM. With 6 bases removed from V and 0 bases from J, the gap between germline ends came to 15 bases. The CDR3 spans 16 residues. The sequence was collected from a man between 18 and 35 years old in good health. Some clones in this sample may be carry-over from other donors' samples. What was sequenced was naive CD4+ T cells from PBMCs. Noted subset: CD45RA+ positively selected. This chain uses TRBV28 with TRBJ2-4; D is undetermined. This chain's CDR3 is CASRKGRAIAKNIQYF. As DNA, the CDR3 is TGTGCCAGCAGGAAAGGACGCGCGATAGCCAAAAACATTCAGTACTTC.